This TCR beta chain was documented in a study of identical twins. TCRdb redid the calling of the 5' RACE reads with MiXCR, one entry per CDR3 protein. The sample has approximately 550,000 distinct CDR3 sequences, approximately 20% seen once. V trimming: 11 bases; J trimming: 0 bases; junction bases outside the gene matches: 7. Germline CDR1 MDHEN, CDR2 SYDVKM. CDR3 length: 14 amino acids. The same data also contributed to another study, on yellow fever vaccine responses in identical twins.

This TCR was recovered from a woman aged 18-30 years in good health. Sequenced sample: CD4+ T cells sorted from blood. The rearrangement links TRBV28 to TRBJ1-5; 7 bases line up with TRBD1. CDR3: CAGLGQYSNQPQHF. For the CDR3, the DNA is TGTGCCGGATTGGGACAGTATAGCAATCAGCCCCAGCATTTT.